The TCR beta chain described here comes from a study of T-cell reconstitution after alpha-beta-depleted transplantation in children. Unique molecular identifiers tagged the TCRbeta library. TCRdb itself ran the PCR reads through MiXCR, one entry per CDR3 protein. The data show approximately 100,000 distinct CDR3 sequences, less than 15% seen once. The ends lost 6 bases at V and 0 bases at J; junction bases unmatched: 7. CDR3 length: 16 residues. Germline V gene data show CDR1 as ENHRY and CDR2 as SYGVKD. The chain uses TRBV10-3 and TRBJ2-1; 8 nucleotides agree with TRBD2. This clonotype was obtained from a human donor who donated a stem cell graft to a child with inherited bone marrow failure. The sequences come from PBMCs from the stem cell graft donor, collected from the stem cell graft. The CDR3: CAISARRGASYNEQFF. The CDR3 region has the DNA TGTGCCATCAGCGCGCGGCGGGGGGCCTCCTACAATGAGCAGTTCTTC.